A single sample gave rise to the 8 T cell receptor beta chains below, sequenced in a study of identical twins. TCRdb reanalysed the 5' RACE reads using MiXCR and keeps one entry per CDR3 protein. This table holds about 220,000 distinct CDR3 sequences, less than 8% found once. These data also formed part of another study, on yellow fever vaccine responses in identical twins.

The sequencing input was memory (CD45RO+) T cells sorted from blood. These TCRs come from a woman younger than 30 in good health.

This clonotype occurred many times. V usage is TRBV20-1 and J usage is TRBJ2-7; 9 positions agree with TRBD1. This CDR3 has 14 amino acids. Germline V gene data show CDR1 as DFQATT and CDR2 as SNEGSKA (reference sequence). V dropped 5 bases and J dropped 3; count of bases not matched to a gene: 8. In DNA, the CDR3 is TGCAGTGCTTATTCTCCGACAGGGGGCTACGAGCAGTACTTC. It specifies CSAYSPTGGYEQYF.

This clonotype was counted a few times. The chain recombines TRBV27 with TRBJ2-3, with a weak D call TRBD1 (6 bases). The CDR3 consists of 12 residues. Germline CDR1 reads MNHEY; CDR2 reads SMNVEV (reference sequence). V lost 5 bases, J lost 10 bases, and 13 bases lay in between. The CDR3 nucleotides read TGTGCCAGCAGTCCGTACAGGGTGGCGCAGTATTTT. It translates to CASSPYRVAQYF.

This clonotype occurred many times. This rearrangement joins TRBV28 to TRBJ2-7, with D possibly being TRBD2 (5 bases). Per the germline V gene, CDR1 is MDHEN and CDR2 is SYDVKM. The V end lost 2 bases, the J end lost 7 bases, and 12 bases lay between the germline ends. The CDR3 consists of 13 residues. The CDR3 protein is CASSLSGSGEQYF. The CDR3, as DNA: TGTGCCAGCAGTTTAAGTGGGTCGGGAGAGCAGTACTTC.

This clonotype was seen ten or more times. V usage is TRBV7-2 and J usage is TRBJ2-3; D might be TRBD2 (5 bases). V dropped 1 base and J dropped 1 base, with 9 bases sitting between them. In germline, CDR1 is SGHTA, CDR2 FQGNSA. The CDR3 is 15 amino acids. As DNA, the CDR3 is TGTGCCAGCAGCTTAGACGGACTTCGCACAGATACGCAGTATTTT. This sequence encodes CASSLDGLRTDTQYF.

As DNA, the CDR3 is TGTGCCAGCACCGCAACAATCCGAGGGGCGTCCCTTAGCACAGATACGCAGTATTTT. Protein product: CASTATIRGASLSTDTQYF. The chain joins TRBV11-1 to TRBJ2-3, with D perhaps given as TRBD1 or TRBD2 (5 bases each). The CDR3 totals 19 residues. Germline CDR1 SGHAT, CDR2 FQDESV (reference sequence). Trimming took 7 bases from V and 0 from J, leaving 26 bases between them.

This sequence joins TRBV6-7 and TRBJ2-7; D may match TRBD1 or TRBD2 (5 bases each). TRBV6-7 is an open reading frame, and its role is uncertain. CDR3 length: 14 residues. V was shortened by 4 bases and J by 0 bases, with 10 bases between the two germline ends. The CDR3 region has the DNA TGTGCCAGCAGTTTCCCGGGACCCTCCTACGAGCAGTACTTC. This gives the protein CASSFPGPSYEQYF.

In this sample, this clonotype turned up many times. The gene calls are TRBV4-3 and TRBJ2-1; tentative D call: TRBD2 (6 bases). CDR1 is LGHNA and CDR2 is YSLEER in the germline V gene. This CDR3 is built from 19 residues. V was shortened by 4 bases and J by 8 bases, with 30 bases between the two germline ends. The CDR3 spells CASSLRGSSGFTLGDEQFF. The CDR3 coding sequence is TGCGCCAGCAGCCTCCGGGGGAGTAGCGGTTTTACCTTGGGGGATGAGCAGTTCTTC.

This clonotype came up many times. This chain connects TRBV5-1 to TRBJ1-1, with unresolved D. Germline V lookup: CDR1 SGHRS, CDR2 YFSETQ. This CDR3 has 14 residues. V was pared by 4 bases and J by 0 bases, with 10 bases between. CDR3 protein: CASSLSFMNTEAFF. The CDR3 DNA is TGCGCCAGCAGCCTTTCCTTCATGAACACTGAAGCTTTCTTT.